The 15 T cell receptor beta chains in this list originate from one sample, sequenced in a study of T cell responses to AZD1222 COVID-19 vaccine. Using immunoSEQ multiplex PCR, the repertoire was profiled, and TCRdb retains in-frame clones only, with some absent. The profile shows around 150,000 clones, approximately 92% of them singletons. Material: peripheral blood, obtained 28 days after the second AZD1222 dose. These receptor sequences come from an adult who received the AZD1222 COVID-19 vaccine.

On this clone: Other DNA sequences within the sample encode an identical CDR3. The CDR3 loop is CSVGGMNTEAFF. CDR3 DNA sequence: TGCAGCGTTGGGGGAATGAACACTGAAGCTTTCTTT. This chain connects TRBV29-1 to TRBJ1-1; no clear D. V was clipped by 4 bases and J by 0 bases, with 6 bases between them. The germline gives CDR1 SQVTM, CDR2 ANQGSEA. This CDR3 has 12 amino acids.

The V gene is TRBV25-1, the J gene TRBJ2-1; D may be TRBD1 or TRBD2 (5 bases each). The V gene's germline CDR1 is MGHDK and CDR2 SYGVNS. CDR3 length equals 14 residues. Trimming cost V 2 bases and J 1 base, with 6 bases left between them. CDR3 coding DNA: TGTGCCAGCAGTGAAGGGGGTTCCTACAATGAGCAGTTCTTC. Its protein product is CASSEGGSYNEQFF.

This clone occurred a few times. The V call is TRBV2, the J call TRBJ1-4; weak D call: TRBD1 (6 bases). V was trimmed by 11 bases and J by 8 bases, leaving 18 bases between them. From germline, CDR1 is SNHLY and CDR2 FYNNEI. CDR3 length: 13 residues. The CDR3 is CAARLQGTEKLFF. CDR3 DNA: TGTGCCGCGCGGTTACAGGGTACGGAAAAACTGTTTTTT.

The chain is built from TRBV7-2 and TRBJ1-2, with D hard to call. V shed 3 bases and J shed 4 bases, with 6 bases lying between them. Germline V CDR1 and CDR2: SGHTA, FQGNSA. The CDR3 covers 12 residues. CDR3 sequence reads: CASSFTVYGYTF. The CDR3 nucleotides read TGTGCCAGCAGCTTCACCGTCTATGGCTACACCTTC.

The chain has TRBV6-5 and TRBJ1-2, with D possibly TRBD1 on 6 matching bases. The length of the CDR3 is 15 residues. V shed 4 bases and J shed 4 bases, with 16 bases lying between them. Germline CDR1 reads MNHEY; CDR2 reads SVGAGI. The DNA of the CDR3 is TGTGCCAGCAGTTCACAGGGACAAGGAGCCTATGGCTACACCTTC. This gives the protein CASSSQGQGAYGYTF.

The chain links TRBV28 to TRBJ1-4; D not certain. CDR1 and CDR2 from the germline V gene are MDHEN and SYDVKM. Trimming left V 7 bases short and J 5 bases short, with 8 bases between. The CDR3 is made up of 12 amino acids. CDR3 protein: CASTTGNEKLFF. The CDR3 bases are TGTGCCAGCACTACCGGGAATGAAAAACTGTTTTTT.

The J gene is TRBJ2-1, the V gene TRBV5-4; D unclear. The V and J ends lost 1 base and 8 bases respectively, with 10 bases between them. Per the germline V gene, CDR1 is SGHNT and CDR2 is YYREEE (reference sequence). The CDR3 loop spans 13 amino acids. The CDR3 protein is CASSLKQLDEQFF. The CDR3, as DNA: TGTGCCAGCAGCTTGAAACAACTGGATGAGCAGTTCTTC.

V usage is TRBV4-3 and J usage is TRBJ1-1, with D possibly matching TRBD1 (5 bases). V was pared by 7 bases and J by 3 bases, with 6 bases between. The length of the CDR3 is 11 residues. CDR1 and CDR2 from the germline V gene are LGHNA and YSLEER. The CDR3 DNA reads as TGCGCCAGCAAGGGGTACACTGAAGCTTTCTTT. This encodes CASKGYTEAFF.

The chain couples TRBV5-5 to TRBJ1-5, with 10 positions matching TRBD1. Germline V gives CDR1 SGHKS, CDR2 YYEKEE (reference sequence). This CDR3 region has 15 residues. With V trimmed by 0 bases and J by 7 bases, 4 bases remained unmatched. The DNA for the CDR3 is TGTGCCAGCAGCTTGGCGTTGGGACAGGGGCAGCCCCAGCATTTT. It specifies CASSLALGQGQPQHF.

This clone was seen more than once but under ten times. This CDR3 is CSVEGTVNTEAFF. Here the CDR3 DNA reads TGCAGCGTTGAAGGGACGGTGAACACTGAAGCTTTCTTT. This sequence joins TRBV29-1 and TRBJ1-1, with D hard to call. The CDR3 runs 13 residues. CDR1 is SQVTM and CDR2 is ANQGSEA in the germline V gene. Trimming removed 1 base at V and 0 bases at J, with 6 bases between. Based on the CDR3 plus reference TRBV29-1 and TRBJ1-1, the full variable domain is SAVISQKPSRDICQRGTSLTIQCQVDSQVTMMFWYRQQPGQSLTLIATANQGSEATYESGFVIDKFPISRPNLTFSTLTVSNMSPEDSSIYLCSVEGTVNTEAFFGQGTRLTVV.

The J gene is TRBJ2-1, the V gene TRBV7-9; D not resolved. The CDR3 loop spans 14 amino acids. The V and J ends lost 2 bases and 8 bases respectively, with 13 bases between them. Per the germline V gene, CDR1 is SEHNR and CDR2 is FQNEAQ (reference sequence). Here the CDR3 reads CASSLMSAVDEQFF. The CDR3, as DNA: TGTGCCAGCAGCTTAATGTCCGCGGTCGATGAGCAGTTCTTC. Combining the CDR3 with reference TRBV7-9 and TRBJ2-1 gives the whole variable domain DTGVSQNPRHKITKRGQNVTFRCDPISEHNRLYWYRQTLGQGPEFLTYFQNEAQLEKSRLLSDRFSAERPKGSFSTLEIQRTEQGDSAMYLCASSLMSAVDEQFFGPGTRLTVL.

V gene TRBV2 combines with J gene TRBJ2-7; D remains ambiguous. Trimming stripped 8 bases from V and 7 bases from J, with 21 bases between. Germline V gene sequence: CDR1 SNHLY, CDR2 FYNNEI. CDR3 length: 14 residues. The CDR3 region is CASRPSIFAREQYF. The CDR3 nucleotides are TGTGCCAGCCGCCCTAGTATTTTCGCGCGGGAGCAGTACTTC.

The chain joins TRBV28 to TRBJ1-2; a possible D gene is TRBD1 (6 bases). Germline-derived CDR1 and CDR2 are MDHEN and SYDVKM. V was clipped by 3 bases and J by 3 bases, with 17 bases between them. The CDR3 consists of 16 residues. The CDR3 DNA follows: TGTGCCAGCAGTTTCCATCCCACAGGGCAGGACTATGGCTACACCTTC. Translated: CASSFHPTGQDYGYTF.

The gene calls are TRBV5-4 and TRBJ1-1; D possibly corresponds to TRBD1 (5 bases). Deletions cut 4 bases from V and 1 base from J, with 14 bases between. Germline loops: CDR1 SGHNT, CDR2 YYREEE (reference sequence). The CDR3 extends over 15 amino acids. CDR3 amino acids: CASSHAGGGNTEAFF. The CDR3 nucleotides read TGTGCCAGCAGCCACGCTGGGGGAGGGAACACTGAAGCTTTCTTT.

The V and J genes are TRBV5-1 and TRBJ2-2; D might be TRBD2 (5 bases). V was clipped by 2 bases and J by 1 base, with 9 bases between them. CDR3 length: 15 amino acids. Germline CDR1 SGHRS, CDR2 YFSETQ. The DNA for the CDR3 is TGCGCCAGCAGCTTAACTGCGGGGAACACCGGGGAGCTGTTTTTT. Amino acids: CASSLTAGNTGELFF.